These 5 T cell receptor beta chains were all obtained from the same sample, sequenced in a study of blood T cell repertoires in COVID-19. TCRdb keeps only in-frame clones here, not all; method: immunoSEQ multiplex PCR. The table has around 40,000 clones, around 77% seen once. Sequenced: peripheral blood. These receptors came from a man aged 80 or over with active or convalescent COVID-19.

V usage is TRBV6-5 and J usage is TRBJ1-2; a possible D gene is TRBD1 (5 bases). V was clipped by 7 bases and J by 6 bases, with 21 bases between them. CDR1 is MNHEY, CDR2 SVGAGI, per germline. The CDR3 is made up of 15 amino acids. CDR3 in DNA: TGTGCCAGCACTCGAACCCCCCTGACAGTCGATGGCTACACCTTC. Translation gives CASTRTPLTVDGYTF.

In this sample, this clone turned up a few times. The chain combines TRBV28 with TRBJ1-5; TRBD1 is a possible D gene (6 bases). V was trimmed by 11 bases and J by 3 bases, leaving 14 bases between them. Germline V gene sequence: CDR1 MDHEN, CDR2 SYDVKM. CDR3 length equals 13 residues. Written as DNA, the CDR3 is TGTGCCTTAGGGCAGGGGTACAATCAGCCCCAGCATTTT. Protein: CALGQGYNQPQHF.

This clone was observed a few times. The genes are TRBV7-9 and TRBJ2-5, with TRBD1 identical over 7 bases. Losses at the gene ends were 4 bases for V and 3 bases for J; bases not matched to a gene: 8. The CDR3 runs 15 residues. Germline values: CDR1 SEHNR, CDR2 FQNEAQ (reference sequence). DNA for the CDR3: TGTGCCAGCAGCTCGGGACAGCACAAAGAAGAGACCCAGTACTTC. Its translation: CASSSGQHKEETQYF.

The chain has TRBV7-9 and TRBJ2-7; D gene unclear. Trimming took 2 bases from V and 3 from J, leaving 8 bases between them. Germline V gene sequence: CDR1 SEHNR, CDR2 FQNEAQ (reference sequence). This CDR3 is 13 amino acids long. The DNA of the CDR3 is TGTGCCAGCAGCTTATCATTCGGCTACGAGCAGTACTTC. It is translated as CASSLSFGYEQYF.

V usage is TRBV5-1 and J usage is TRBJ2-5; 14 bases are shared with TRBD2. CDR1 and CDR2 (germline): SGHRS, YFSETQ. The CDR3 runs to 17 residues. V shed 8 bases and J 5 bases; nucleotides not matched to a gene: 14. The CDR3 nucleotides are TGCGCCAGTCCGGGACTAGCGGGAGAGGGGGGGGCGGAGACCCAGTACTTC. This encodes CASPGLAGEGGAETQYF. The whole variable domain, filled in from reference TRBV5-1 and TRBJ2-5, reads KAGVTQTPRYLIKTRGQQVTLSCSPISGHRSVSWYQQTPGQGLQFLFEYFSETQRNKGNFPGRFSGRQFSNSRSEMNVSTLELGDSALYLCASPGLAGEGGAETQYFGPGTRLLVL.